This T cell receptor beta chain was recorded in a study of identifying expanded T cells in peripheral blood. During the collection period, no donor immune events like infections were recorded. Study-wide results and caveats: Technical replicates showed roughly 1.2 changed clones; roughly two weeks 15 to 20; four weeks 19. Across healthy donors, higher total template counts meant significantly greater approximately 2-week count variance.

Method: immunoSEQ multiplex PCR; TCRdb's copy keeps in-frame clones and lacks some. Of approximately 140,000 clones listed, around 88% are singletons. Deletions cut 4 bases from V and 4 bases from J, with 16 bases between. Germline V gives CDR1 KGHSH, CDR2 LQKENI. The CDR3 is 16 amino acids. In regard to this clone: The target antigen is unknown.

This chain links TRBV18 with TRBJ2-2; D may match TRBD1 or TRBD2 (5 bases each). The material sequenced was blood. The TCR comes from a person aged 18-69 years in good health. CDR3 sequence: CASSLGAGLATGELFF. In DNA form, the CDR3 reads TGTGCCAGCTCACTTGGGGCGGGCCTTGCCACCGGGGAGCTGTTTTTT.